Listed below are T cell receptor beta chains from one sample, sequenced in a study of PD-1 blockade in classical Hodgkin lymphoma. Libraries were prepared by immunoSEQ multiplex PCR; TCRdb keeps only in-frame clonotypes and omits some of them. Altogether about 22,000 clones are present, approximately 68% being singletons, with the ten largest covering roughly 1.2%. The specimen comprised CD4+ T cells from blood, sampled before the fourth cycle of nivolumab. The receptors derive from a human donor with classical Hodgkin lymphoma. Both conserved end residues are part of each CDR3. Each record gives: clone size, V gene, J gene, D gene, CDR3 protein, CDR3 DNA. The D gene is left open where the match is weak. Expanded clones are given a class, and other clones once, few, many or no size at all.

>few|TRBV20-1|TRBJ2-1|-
CSARRQDEQFF
TGCAGTGCTAGGAGGCAGGATGAGCAGTTCTTC
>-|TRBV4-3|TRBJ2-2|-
CASSQEATIRVGELFF
TGCGCCAGCAGCCAAGAGGCGACAATAAGGGTCGGGGAGCTGTTTTTT
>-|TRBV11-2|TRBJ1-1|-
CASSFSGVYEAFF
TGTGCCAGCAGCTTTTCAGGGGTCTATGAAGCTTTCTTT
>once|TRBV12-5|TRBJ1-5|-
CASGLGLTHLLQGSNQPQHF
TGTGCTAGTGGTTTGGGCCTAACTCATCTTTTGCAGGGGAGCAATCAGCCCCAGCATTTT
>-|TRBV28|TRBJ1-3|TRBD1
CASSTGGLGNTIYF
TGTGCCAGCAGCACAGGGGGCCTAGGAAACACCATATATTTT
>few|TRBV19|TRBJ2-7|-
CASSMFPDYEQYF
TGTGCCAGTAGTATGTTTCCGGACTACGAGCAGTACTTC
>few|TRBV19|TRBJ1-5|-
CASNFVGVGVKPQHF
TGTGCCAGTAATTTTGTGGGGGTCGGGGTCAAGCCCCAGCATTTT
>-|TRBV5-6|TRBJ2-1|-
CASSSPGRIYNEQFF
TGTGCCAGCAGCTCTCCGGGACGGATCTACAATGAGCAGTTCTTC
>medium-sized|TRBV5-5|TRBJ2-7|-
CASSLRWTYEQYF
TGTGCCAGCAGCTTGAGGTGGACCTACGAGCAGTACTTC
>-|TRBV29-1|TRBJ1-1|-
CSAGTRNTEAFF
TGCAGCGCCGGAACCCGGAACACTGAAGCTTTCTTT
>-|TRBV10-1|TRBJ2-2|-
CASSESQGNTGELFF
TGCGCCAGCAGTGAGTCCCAGGGGAACACCGGGGAGCTGTTTTTT
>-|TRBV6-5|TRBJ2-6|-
CASSLLTSGANVLTF
TGTGCCAGCAGTCTTCTCACCTCTGGGGCCAACGTCCTGACTTTC